This T cell receptor beta chain is from a study of lymphopenia after photon versus proton radiotherapy. General study points: Proton therapy kept repertoires fairly stable, unlike photons, which gained effector/memory cells.

This CDR3 has 13 residues. The germline V gene encodes CDR1 WSHSY and CDR2 SAAADI. V lost 3 bases to trimming and J lost 8 bases, with 13 bases between them. Concerning this clone itself: What it recognizes is unknown.

The protocol was immunoSEQ multiplex PCR, while the TCRdb copy is restricted to in-frame clones and leaves out a portion. The table shows around 19,000 clones, with around 90% occurring only once. The chain couples TRBV10-2 to TRBJ1-2, with unresolved D. This receptor was taken from a woman between 40 and 50 years old with cholangiocarcinoma. Sample: peripheral blood, taken from a patient treated with photon-based radiotherapy. CDR3 amino acids: CASSDLGTKGYTF. CDR3 DNA sequence: TGCGCCAGCAGTGATTTGGGTACGAAGGGCTACACCTTC.